The clone carrying this T cell receptor beta chain was observed many times. The antigen is undetermined. TCRdb passed the reads through MiXCR, listing each CDR3 protein once. The top ten clones hold over 10% of a sample with about 900,000 distinct CDR3 sequences, 31% of them seen once. This record belongs to a study of T cell repertoires in cytomegalovirus infection. As for the study in general: Through public TCR beta signatures, both CMV infection and matching HLA type were indicated.

Overall study results and limits: CMV-specific TCR beta clonotypes restricted by HLA-C dominated the ex vivo response.

The V gene's germline CDR1 is SGHRS and CDR2 YFSETQ. V shed 0 bases and J 3 bases; nucleotides not matched to a gene: 5. This CDR3 contains 15 residues. The sequence was obtained from a human donor in good health (CMV status not recorded). Some clones in this sample may be carry-over from other donors' samples. This material consisted of cultured CD8+ T cells from PBMCs, taken from culture after CMV antigen stimulation. V gene TRBV5-1 combines with J gene TRBJ1-1; TRBD1 aligns across 7 bases. In DNA form, the CDR3 reads TGCGCCAGCAGCTTGGAAGGGGGCGCTTACACTGAAGCTTTCTTT. It specifies CASSLEGGAYTEAFF.